This TCR beta chain originates from a study of shared clonotypes between healthy human individuals. Whole-study results and caveats: Estimated richness values were generally larger in naive subsets than in memory subsets. The naive CD4 repertoires of four donors were compared, and approximately 4.7% of clonotypes were shared.

Per germline, CDR1 SEHNR and CDR2 FQNEAQ (reference sequence). Trimming at V came to 4 bases and at J to 2 bases, leaving 4 bases not matched to a gene. CDR3 length: 15 amino acids. The assay was immunoSEQ multiplex PCR, and TCRdb's table has in-frame clones only and misses some. The table records more than 550,000 clones, roughly 91% of them present only once. About this clone: What it binds is not known.

CD8 memory merged CD45RO+ with CCR7-negative CD45RA+ TemRA cells. V gene TRBV7-9 combines with J gene TRBJ2-7, with TRBD2 identical over 11 bases. Sequencing was carried out using memory CD8+ T cells from PBMCs. Subset: CD45RO+ cells pooled with CCR7-negative TemRA cells. This clonotype originated in a man younger than 35 in good health. Some clones in this sample may be carry-over from other donors' samples. The CDR3 DNA is TGTGCCAGCAGCTCAGTGACTAGCGGGGCCTACGAGCAGTACTTC. It encodes CASSSVTSGAYEQYF.